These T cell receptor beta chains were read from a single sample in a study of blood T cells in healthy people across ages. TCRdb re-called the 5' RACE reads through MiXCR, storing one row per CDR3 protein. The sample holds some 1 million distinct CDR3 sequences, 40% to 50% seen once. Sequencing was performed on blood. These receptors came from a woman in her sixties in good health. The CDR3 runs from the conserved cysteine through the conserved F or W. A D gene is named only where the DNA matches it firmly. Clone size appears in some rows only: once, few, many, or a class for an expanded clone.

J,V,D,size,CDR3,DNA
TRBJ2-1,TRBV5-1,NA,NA,CASSSEGLSVGERFF,TGCGCCAGCAGCTCGGAAGGCCTATCGGTGGGTGAGCGGTTCTTC
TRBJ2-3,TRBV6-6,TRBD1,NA,CAGSADRARTDTQYF,TGTGCCGGCAGTGCCGACAGGGCACGGACAGATACGCAGTATTTT
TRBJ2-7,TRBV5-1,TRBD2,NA,CASSFTSVMPGEQYF,TGCGCCAGCAGCTTCACTAGCGTTATGCCTGGCGAGCAGTACTTC
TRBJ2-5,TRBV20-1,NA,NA,CSASGRRKETQYF,TGCAGTGCTAGCGGGAGAAGAAAAGAGACCCAGTACTTC
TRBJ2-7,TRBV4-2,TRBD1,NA,CASSYNAGQGTYEQYF,TGTGCCAGCAGCTACAATGCGGGACAGGGGACCTACGAGCAGTACTTC
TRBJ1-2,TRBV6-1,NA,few,CASSPGEANYGYTF,TGTGCCAGCAGTCCCGGAGAAGCTAACTATGGCTACACCTTC
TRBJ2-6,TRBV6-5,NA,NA,CASSSPSRPGANVLTF,TGTGCCAGCAGTTCGCCCTCGAGGCCTGGGGCCAACGTCCTGACTTTC
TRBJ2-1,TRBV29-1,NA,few,CSVVRPPVFNEQFF,TGCAGCGTTGTCCGACCCCCTGTGTTCAATGAGCAGTTCTTC
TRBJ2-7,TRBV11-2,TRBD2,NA,CASSLGAGGYYEQYF,TGTGCCAGCAGCTTAGGAGCGGGGGGTTACTACGAGCAGTACTTC
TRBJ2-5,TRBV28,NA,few,CASRKGGETQYF,TGTGCCAGCAGGAAGGGGGGAGAGACCCAGTACTTC
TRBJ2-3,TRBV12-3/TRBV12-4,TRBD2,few,CASSSSLGRDSGRRKDTQYF,TGTGCCAGCAGTTCGTCGTTGGGACGGGATAGCGGGAGACGGAAAGATACGCAGTATTTT